The entry below gives a single T cell receptor (beta chain) sequence along with its context. The data are from a study of blood T cell repertoires in COVID-19. Study-wide background: The study drew acute and convalescent COVID-19 samples from the United States, Italy and Spain. The analysed material was cDNA or gDNA that came from T cells, B-cell-depleted T cells, or PBMCs.

How the authors handled the data: Estimates of nucleated cell counts were drawn from the amplification of reference gene primers. Profiled with immunoSEQ multiplex PCR; TCRdb holds only in-frame clones, not every one. V and J calls and clone size are those listed in that table; D and trimming were worked out from the DNA. This sample has more than 100,000 clones, with 75% to 90% found just once. The CDR3 sequence is 12 residues long. V lost 5 bases to trimming and J lost 6 bases, with 11 bases between them. The germline CDR1 and CDR2 sequences are SGDLS and YYNGEE. J is TRBJ1-2 and V is TRBV9; D call uncertain. Sample: peripheral blood. This receptor was taken from a woman in her 70s with acute or convalescent COVID-19. The DNA for the CDR3 is TGTGCCAGCAGGACACTCACTCATGGCTACACCTTC. It encodes CASRTLTHGYTF.